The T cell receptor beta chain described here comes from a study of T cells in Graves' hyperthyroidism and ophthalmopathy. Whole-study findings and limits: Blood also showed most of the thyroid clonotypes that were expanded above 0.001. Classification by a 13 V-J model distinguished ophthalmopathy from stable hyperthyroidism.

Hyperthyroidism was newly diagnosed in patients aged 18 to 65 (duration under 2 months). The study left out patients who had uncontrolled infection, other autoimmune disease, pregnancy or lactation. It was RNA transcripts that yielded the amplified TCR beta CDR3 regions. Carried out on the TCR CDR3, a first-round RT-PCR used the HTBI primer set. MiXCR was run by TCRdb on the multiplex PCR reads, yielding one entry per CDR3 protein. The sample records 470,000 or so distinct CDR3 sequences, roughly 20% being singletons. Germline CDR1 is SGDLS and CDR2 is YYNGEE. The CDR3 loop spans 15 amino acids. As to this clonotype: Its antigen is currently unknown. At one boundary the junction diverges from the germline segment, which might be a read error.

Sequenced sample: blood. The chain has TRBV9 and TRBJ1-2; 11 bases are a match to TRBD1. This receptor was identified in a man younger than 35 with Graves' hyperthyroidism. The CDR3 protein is CAGSHRTGGNYGYTF. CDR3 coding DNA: TGTGCCGGCAGCCACCGGACAGGGGGCAACTATGGCTACACCTTC.